The rows below give T cell receptor beta chains drawn from one sample of a study of blood T cell repertoires in COVID-19. Method: immunoSEQ multiplex PCR; TCRdb's copy keeps in-frame clones and lacks some. The table lists hundreds of thousands of clones, over 85% of them singletons. Input material: PBMCs or T cells enriched from blood (not recorded which). The receptors originated from a woman aged 50 to 65 who had been exposed to COVID-19. Each CDR3 is given with its conserved first and last residue. The D gene is left open where the match is weak.

>TRBD2|16|TRBJ2-3|TRBV9
CASSVSGGGSTDTQYF
>-|15|TRBJ2-3|TRBV4-1
CASSQDSQSTDTQYF
>TRBD1|15|TRBJ2-3|TRBV19
CASSTRQGTTDTQYF
>TRBD1|18|TRBJ2-7|TRBV2
CASSEGYSGDRHSYEQYF
>-|21|TRBJ2-1|TRBV21-1
CASSKAGCSGTGDLSYNEQFF
>TRBD1|16|TRBJ1-6|TRBV24-1
CATSDLWDSVNSPLHF
>TRBD2|17|TRBJ2-2|TRBV9
CASSVAGLAGGVGELFF
>-|14|TRBJ2-5|TRBV13
CASSLEKRVETQYF
>TRBD1|18|TRBJ1-6|TRBV7-9
CASSLASLQGVRNSPLHF
>-|15|TRBJ2-5|TRBV5-1
CASSLEGRVQETQYF
>-|14|TRBJ2-3|TRBV3-1/TRBV3-2
CASSQSPGGDTQYF
>TRBD1|15|TRBJ1-1|TRBV27
CASSFRQGRNTEAFF
>-|14|TRBJ2-7|TRBV5-4
CASNSLESAYEQYF
>-|13|TRBJ1-2|TRBV19
CASSTISNYGYTF
>-|12|TRBJ1-2|TRBV5-1
CASSAGAYGYTF
>-|13|TRBJ1-3|TRBV5-4
CASNELPGNTIYF
>TRBD1|15|TRBJ1-6|TRBV5-1
CASSTDRAGGSPLHF
>-|16|TRBJ1-1|TRBV7-9
CASSPELTDRLTEAFF
>-|14|TRBJ1-1|TRBV6-5
CASSTPDRNTEAFF
>TRBD1|15|TRBJ2-3|TRBV19
CASRNGDSSTDTQYF
>TRBD1|14|TRBJ1-2|TRBV2
CASSGDRGNYGYTF
>-|18|TRBJ2-7|TRBV5-4
CASSSSKRRGSNSYGQYF
>-|16|TRBJ1-4|TRBV15
CATSSRGRGANEKLFF
>-|13|TRBJ1-3|TRBV3-1/TRBV3-2
CASKATNANTIYF
>TRBD1|14|TRBJ1-5|TRBV30
CAWRGQGVYQPQHF
>TRBD2|15|TRBJ2-5|TRBV5-1
CASSPGTSGVETQYF
>TRBD1|16|TRBJ2-2|TRBV19
CASSIPGQGLRGELFF
>TRBD1|17|TRBJ1-3|TRBV6-1
CASSEVGQGISGNTIYF
>TRBD1|15|TRBJ1-2|TRBV10-1
CASSEAGTGTYGYTF
>-|17|TRBJ2-2|TRBV3-1/TRBV3-2
CASSPPWQRTLTGELFF
>-|14|TRBJ1-2|TRBV24-1
CATSDLTGFGGYTF
>TRBD1|14|TRBJ1-5|TRBV5-8
CASSQNRGNQPQHF
>TRBD1|15|TRBJ2-7|TRBV5-8
CASSQDRVIVSEQYF
>-|13|TRBJ1-5|TRBV29-1
CSVEAGGNQPQHF
>TRBD1|13|TRBJ1-1|TRBV7-9
CASRRQGNTEAFF
>TRBD2|16|TRBJ2-5|TRBV4-1
CASSQVGTSGQETQYF
>-|15|TRBJ2-5|TRBV3-1/TRBV3-2
CASSQSGAWQETQYF
>-|12|TRBJ1-2|TRBV2
CASSEGTQGYTF
>TRBD1|15|TRBJ1-4|TRBV7-9
CASSPEGQIYEKLFF
>-|14|TRBJ2-7|TRBV19
CASSIRWGVYEQYF
>-|16|TRBJ2-1|TRBV5-1
CASSLKRTVLGNEQFF
>TRBD2|16|TRBJ2-1|TRBV7-2
CASSKSSGGAGNEQFF
>TRBD1|15|TRBJ1-6|TRBV28
CASSLLAGGKSPLHF